This T cell receptor (beta chain) comes out of a study of blood T cell repertoires in COVID-19. CDR1 and CDR2 (germline): MDHEN, SYDVKM. V shed 8 bases and J 7 bases; nucleotides not matched to a gene: 8. This CDR3 comprises 13 residues. Authors' processing steps: Counts of nucleated cells, estimated from reference gene primer amplification, were obtained. Profiled with immunoSEQ multiplex PCR; TCRdb holds only in-frame clones, not every one. V, J and clone size were drawn from that table, and D and trimming were deduced from the DNA. Of almost 300,000 clones listed, roughly nine tenths are singletons. Seattle patients were enrolled while actively infected and followed longitudinally.

This TCR derives from a woman in her twenties or thirties with COVID-19, enrolled during active disease. Sequenced: peripheral blood. V is TRBV28 and J is TRBJ2-7; 10 positions match TRBD1. As DNA, the CDR3 is TGTGCCAGCGTTGGGACAGGGGTGAGTGAGCAGTACTTC. Amino acid sequence: CASVGTGVSEQYF.